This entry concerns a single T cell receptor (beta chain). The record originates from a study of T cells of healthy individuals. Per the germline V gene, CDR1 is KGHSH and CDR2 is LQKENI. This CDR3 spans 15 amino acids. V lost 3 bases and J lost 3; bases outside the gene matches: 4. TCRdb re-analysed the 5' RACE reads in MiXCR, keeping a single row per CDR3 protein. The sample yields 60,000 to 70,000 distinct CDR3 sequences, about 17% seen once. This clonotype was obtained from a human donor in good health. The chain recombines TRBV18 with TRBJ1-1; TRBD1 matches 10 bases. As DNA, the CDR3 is TGTGCCAGCTCACCTCCCGGGACAGGGGACACTGAAGCTTTCTTT. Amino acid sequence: CASSPPGTGDTEAFF.